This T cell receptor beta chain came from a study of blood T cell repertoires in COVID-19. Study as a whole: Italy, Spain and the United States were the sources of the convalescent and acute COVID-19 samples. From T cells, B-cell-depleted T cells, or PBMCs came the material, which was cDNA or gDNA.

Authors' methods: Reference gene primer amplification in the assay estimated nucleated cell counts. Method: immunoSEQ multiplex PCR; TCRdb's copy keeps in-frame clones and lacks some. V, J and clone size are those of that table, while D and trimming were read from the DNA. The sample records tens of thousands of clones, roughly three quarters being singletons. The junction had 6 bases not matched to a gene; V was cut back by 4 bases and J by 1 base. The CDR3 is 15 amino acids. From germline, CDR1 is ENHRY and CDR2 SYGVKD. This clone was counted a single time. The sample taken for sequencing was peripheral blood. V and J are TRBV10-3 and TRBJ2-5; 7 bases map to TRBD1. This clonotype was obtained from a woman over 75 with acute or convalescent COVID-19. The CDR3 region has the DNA TGTGCCATCAGTGGGCCAAACAGGGGCCAAGAGACCCAGTACTTC. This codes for CAISGPNRGQETQYF.